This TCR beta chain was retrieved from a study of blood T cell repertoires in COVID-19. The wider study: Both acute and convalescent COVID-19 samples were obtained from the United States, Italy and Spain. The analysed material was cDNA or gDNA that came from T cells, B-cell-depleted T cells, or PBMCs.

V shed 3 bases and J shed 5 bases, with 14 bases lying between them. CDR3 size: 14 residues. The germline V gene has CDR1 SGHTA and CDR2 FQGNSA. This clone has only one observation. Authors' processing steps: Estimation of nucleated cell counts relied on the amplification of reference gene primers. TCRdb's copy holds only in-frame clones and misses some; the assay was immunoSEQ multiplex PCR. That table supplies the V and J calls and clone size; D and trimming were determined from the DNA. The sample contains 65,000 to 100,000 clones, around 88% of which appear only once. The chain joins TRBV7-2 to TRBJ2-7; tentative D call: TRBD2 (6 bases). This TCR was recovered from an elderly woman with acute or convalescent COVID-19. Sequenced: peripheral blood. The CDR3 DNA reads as TGTGCCAGCAGCTTCGGGAGAGAGAGGAACGAGCAGTACTTC. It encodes CASSFGRERNEQYF.